This T cell receptor (beta chain) is drawn from a study of blood T cell repertoires in COVID-19. This table comes from immunoSEQ multiplex PCR, and its TCRdb copy is limited to in-frame clones, with some not included. The profile shows 130,000 to 150,000 clones, over 75% of them singletons. V gave up 0 bases and J gave up 4 bases, with 12 bases separating them. The CDR3 has 16 residues. In germline, CDR1 is SGHTA, CDR2 FQGNSA. Seattle participants joined during active infection and were tracked over time. The TCR comes from a man younger than 30 with COVID-19, enrolled during active disease. Sequenced: peripheral blood. The V call is TRBV7-2, the J call TRBJ1-4; D gene uncertain. The CDR3 sequence is CASSLAREGGNEKLFF. As DNA, the CDR3 is TGTGCCAGCAGCTTAGCGCGAGAGGGAGGTAATGAAAAACTGTTTTTT.